This TCR beta chain was observed in a study of Ad26.COV2.S vaccination and SARS-CoV-2 variants. Treatment reported: about 20 received Ad26.COV2.S at low or high dose, single or two shots; about 5 received placebo; per-sample allocation not given. Collection of samples fell on day 63 after the first vaccine or placebo injection. The ends lost 7 bases at V and 7 bases at J; junction bases unmatched: 2. This CDR3 has 13 residues. Germline values: CDR1 MNHEY, CDR2 SVGAGI. Data came from immunoSEQ multiplex PCR; TCRdb stores just in-frame clones and leaves some out. The table shows 300,000 to 350,000 clones, with about 87% occurring only once.

This chain joins TRBV6-5 and TRBJ1-6; 9 bases are a match to TRBD1. This clonotype was sampled from a person aged 18-65 years who received the Ad26.COV2.S COVID-19 vaccine or a placebo. The sample here was peripheral blood, taken in a trial of Ad26.COV2.S vaccine versus placebo. The CDR3 here is CASTDRGNSPLHF. For the CDR3, the DNA is TGTGCCAGCACAGACAGGGGGAATTCACCCCTCCACTTT.